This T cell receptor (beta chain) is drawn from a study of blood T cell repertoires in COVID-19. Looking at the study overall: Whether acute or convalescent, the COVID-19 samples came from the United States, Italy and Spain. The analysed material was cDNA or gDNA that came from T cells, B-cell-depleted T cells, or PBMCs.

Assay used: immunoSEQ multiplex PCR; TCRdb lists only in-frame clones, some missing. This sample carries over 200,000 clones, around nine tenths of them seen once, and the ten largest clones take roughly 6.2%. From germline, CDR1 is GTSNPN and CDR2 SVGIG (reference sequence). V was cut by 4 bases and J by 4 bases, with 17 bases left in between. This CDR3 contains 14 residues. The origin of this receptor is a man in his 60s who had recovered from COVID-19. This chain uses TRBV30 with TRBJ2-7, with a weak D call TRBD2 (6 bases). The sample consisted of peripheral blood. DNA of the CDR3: TGTGCCTGGAACCGGGGGTCCGAGACGTACGAGCAGTACTTC. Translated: CAWNRGSETYEQYF.